The rows below give T cell receptor beta chains drawn from one sample of a study of T cell repertoires in cytomegalovirus infection. MiXCR, applied by TCRdb to the reads, yields one record per CDR3 protein. Altogether about 160,000 distinct CDR3 sequences are present, about 20% being singletons, with the ten largest covering 20% to 30%. These TCRs' antigens remain unknown. Source: CD8+ T cells from cultured PBMCs, taken from culture after CMV antigen stimulation. These receptors all come from a human donor in good health (CMV status not recorded). Some clones in this sample may be carry-over from other donors' samples. Both conserved end residues are part of each CDR3. The order of the fields is V gene, J gene, D gene, clone size, CDR3 protein, CDR3 DNA. The D gene is left open where the match is weak. The size of a clone is reported for some rows only, either as once, few or many, or as a class for expanded clones.

>TRBV7-8|TRBJ1-5|TRBD1|NA
CASSLRQGFQPQHF
TGTGCCAGCAGCTTGAGACAGGGGTTTCAGCCCCAGCATTTT
>TRBV6-2/TRBV6-3|TRBJ2-7|TRBD1|many
CASSEGATGSYEQYF
TGTGCCAGCAGTGAGGGGGCGACAGGCAGCTACGAGCAGTACTTC
>TRBV12-3/TRBV12-4|TRBJ2-1|NA|once
CASSPGERVNEQFF
TGTGCCAGCAGTCCAGGGGAGAGAGTGAATGAGCAGTTCTTC
>TRBV6-1|TRBJ1-3|NA|few
CASSETTSLLGNTIYF
TGTGCCAGCAGCGAGACGACGAGTCTCCTGGGAAACACCATATATTTT
>TRBV9|TRBJ2-6|NA|few
CASSVHLRSGANVLTF
TGTGCCAGCAGCGTACATCTGAGATCTGGGGCCAACGTCCTGACTTTC
>TRBV10-3|TRBJ2-3|TRBD2|NA
CAIKATSGGPWGTQYF
TGTGCCATCAAGGCCACTAGCGGGGGGCCCTGGGGTACGCAGTATTTT
>TRBV2|TRBJ1-1|NA|NA
CASSDGETEAFF
TGTGCCAGCAGTGACGGTGAGACTGAAGCTTTCTTT
>TRBV2|TRBJ1-1|NA|NA
CASNLNMVRTEAFF
TGTGCCAGCAACCTCAATATGGTTCGGACTGAAGCTTTCTTT
>TRBV5-6|TRBJ2-1|NA|many
CASSLSGGPSSYNEQFF
TGTGCCAGCAGTCTCTCCGGGGGTCCGAGCTCCTACAATGAGCAGTTCTTC
>TRBV7-8|TRBJ2-7|TRBD1|NA
CASSPGQGDSYEQYF
TGTGCCAGCAGCCCCGGACAGGGGGATTCCTACGAGCAGTACTTC
>TRBV7-9|TRBJ1-1|NA|NA
CASSGEWTEAFF
TGTGCCAGCTCAGGGGAGTGGACTGAAGCTTTCTTT
>TRBV11-2|TRBJ1-6|NA|NA
CASSANTDSPLHF
TGTGCCAGCAGCGCCAACACCGATTCACCCCTCCACTTT
>TRBV3-1|TRBJ1-1|NA|NA
CASSQDWGTKMNTEAFF
TGTGCCAGCAGCCAAGATTGGGGGACCAAGATGAACACTGAAGCTTTCTTT
>TRBV7-8|TRBJ1-1|TRBD1|NA
CASRTGFMNTEAFF
TGTGCCAGCAGGACAGGGTTTATGAACACTGAAGCTTTCTTT
>TRBV7-9|TRBJ2-5|TRBD1|NA
CASSYRDRKSETQYF
TGTGCCAGCAGCTACCGGGACAGGAAATCCGAGACCCAGTACTTC
>TRBV6-5|TRBJ1-2|NA|few
CASSYQQGLGPNYGYTF
TGTGCCAGCAGTTACCAACAGGGTTTAGGGCCTAACTATGGCTACACCTTC
>TRBV7-9|TRBJ2-3|NA|NA
CASSLEGDTQYF
TGTGCCAGCAGCTTAGAGGGTGATACGCAGTATTTT
>TRBV7-9|TRBJ1-1|NA|NA
CASSPWGQSNTEAFF
TGTGCCAGCAGCCCCTGGGGGCAGTCGAACACTGAAGCTTTCTTT